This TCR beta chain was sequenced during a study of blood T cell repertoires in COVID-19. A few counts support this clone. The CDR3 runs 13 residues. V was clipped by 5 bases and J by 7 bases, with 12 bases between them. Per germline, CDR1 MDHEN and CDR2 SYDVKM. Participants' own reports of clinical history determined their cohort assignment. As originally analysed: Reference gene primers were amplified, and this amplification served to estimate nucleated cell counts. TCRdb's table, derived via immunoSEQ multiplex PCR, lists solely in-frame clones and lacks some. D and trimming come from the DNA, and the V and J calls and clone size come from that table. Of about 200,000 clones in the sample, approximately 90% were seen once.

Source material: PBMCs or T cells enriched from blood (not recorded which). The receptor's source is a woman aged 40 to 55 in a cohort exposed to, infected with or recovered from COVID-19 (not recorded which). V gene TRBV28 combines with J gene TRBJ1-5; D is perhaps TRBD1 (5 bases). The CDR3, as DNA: TGTGCCAGCAGTCAGGGTTCGCAGCAGCCCCAGCATTTT. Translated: CASSQGSQQPQHF.